One sample yielded the 4 T cell receptor beta chains listed below, sequenced in a study of T cell responses to AZD1222 COVID-19 vaccine. Libraries were prepared by immunoSEQ multiplex PCR; TCRdb keeps only in-frame clonotypes and omits some of them. The table includes some 150,000 clones, more than 85% detected once. Sequenced material: peripheral blood, taken on day 0 of AZD1222 vaccination. The receptors shown here come from an adult in good health.

CDR3 in DNA: TGTGCCAGCAGTACGGGACTGAGCGTTGAGCAGTTCTTC. It translates to CASSTGLSVEQFF. The chain uses TRBV2 and TRBJ2-1, with D maybe TRBD2 (6 bases). The V gene lost 5 bases and the J gene lost 9 bases, with 14 bases spanning the gap. The CDR3 length is 13 residues. The germline V gene has CDR1 SNHLY and CDR2 FYNNEI.

The chain is built from TRBV25-1 and TRBJ1-2, with D unresolved. The CDR3 covers 11 residues. The germline V and J ends were trimmed by 3 bases and 12 bases, with 11 bases remaining between them. Germline CDR1 and CDR2: MGHDK and SYGVNS. The CDR3 is CASSEGLRHTF. The CDR3 DNA follows: TGTGCCAGCAGTGAGGGTTTGCGGCACACCTTC.

The CDR3 region has the DNA TGTGCCAGCAGCTTCGGCAGGGACAATGAGCAGTTCTTC. Its protein product is CASSFGRDNEQFF. This chain links TRBV7-9 with TRBJ2-1, with a weak D call TRBD1 (5 bases). V was clipped by 3 bases and J by 5 bases, with 8 bases between them. CDR3 length equals 13 residues. The germline V gene encodes CDR1 SEHNR and CDR2 FQNEAQ (reference sequence).

The chain uses TRBV24-1 and TRBJ2-1, with 10 bases fitting TRBD2. Germline CDR1 KGHDR, CDR2 SFDVKD. After removal of 2 bases from V and 9 bases from J, the junction contained 6 bases not matched to a gene. This CDR3 has 15 residues. CDR3 residues: CATSDSSGSSPEQFF. CDR3 nucleotide sequence: TGTGCCACCAGTGATTCTAGCGGGAGTAGTCCTGAGCAGTTCTTC.